These 26 T cell receptor beta chains originate from one sample sequenced in a study of human T cells and chemical hapten exposure. Time point defined: patch test 2, 6 weeks after DPC sensitization. Treatment specified: therapeutic diphenylcyclopropenone sensitization with weekly scalp DPC. Using its own MiXCR run on the RACE reads, TCRdb lists one record per CDR3 protein. The profile covers 80,000 to 95,000 distinct CDR3 sequences, with 11% appearing a single time and 2.2% taken by the ten largest. The material was whole blood, obtained in connection with sensitization to the hapten diphenylcyclopropenone (DPC). The source of these receptors is a man aged 40-55 years with alopecia areata. Some clones in this sample may be carry-over from other donors' samples.

This clonotype was counted a few times. This chain links TRBV27 with TRBJ1-2; possibly TRBD1 for D (6 bases). Between the trimmed V and J ends, which lost 7 bases and 8 bases, there was a span of 14 bases. This CDR3 has 12 amino acids. Germline V gene lookup returns CDR1 MNHEY and CDR2 SMNVEV (reference sequence). The CDR3 is CASMSGAGGYTF. For the CDR3, the DNA is TGTGCCAGCATGTCGGGGGCGGGAGGCTACACCTTC.

The CDR3 sequence: CAISASGGYNEQFF. CDR3 DNA sequence: TGTGCCATCAGTGCTAGCGGGGGTTACAATGAGCAGTTCTTC. The rearrangement links TRBV10-3 to TRBJ2-1; 10 bases fit TRBD2. The CDR3 is 14 residues long. Germline V gene data show CDR1 as ENHRY and CDR2 as SYGVKD. The trim removed 4 bases at V and 4 bases at J, leaving 1 base unmatched.

J is TRBJ2-7 and V is TRBV28; D unclear. The V end was cut by 8 bases, the J end by 12 bases, with 26 bases between. Germline-derived CDR1 and CDR2 are MDHEN and SYDVKM. The CDR3 loop spans 14 amino acids. CDR3 residues: CASGIIKGTPPSYF. The CDR3 coding sequence is TGTGCCAGCGGTATCATTAAGGGAACTCCACCCTCGTACTTC.

This clonotype has ten or more counts. The chain carries TRBV9 and TRBJ2-6; D might be TRBD2 (5 bases). The CDR3 contains 15 residues. V lost 3 bases and J lost 0, with 7 bases in between. The germline CDR1 and CDR2 sequences are SGDLS and YYNGEE. Here the CDR3 DNA reads TGTGCCAGCAGCGAAGAGGGCTCTGGGGCCAACGTCCTGACTTTC. Translation gives CASSEEGSGANVLTF.

The chain carries TRBV20-1 and TRBJ2-7, with D possibly being TRBD2 (5 bases). Trimming stripped 1 base from V and 6 bases from J, with 16 bases between. Per germline, CDR1 DFQATT and CDR2 SNEGSKA (reference sequence). The CDR3 covers 14 residues. Here the CDR3 reads CSARGSGSHGEQYF. The CDR3 DNA reads TGCAGTGCTAGAGGTTCGGGGTCTCATGGCGAGCAGTACTTC.

This rearrangement joins TRBV5-4 to TRBJ1-2, with D maybe TRBD1 (6 bases). The length of the CDR3 is 12 residues. Trimming left V 3 bases short and J 4 bases short, with 7 bases between. The germline gives CDR1 SGHNT, CDR2 YYREEE (reference sequence). The chain's CDR3 is CASSSDSYGYTF. As DNA, the CDR3 is TGTGCCAGCAGCTCGGACAGCTATGGCTACACCTTC.

This chain uses TRBV4-3 with TRBJ2-1, with unresolved D. Trimming removed 1 base from V and 0 bases from J, with 4 bases in between. The CDR3 loop spans 14 amino acids. Germline V gene data show CDR1 as LGHNA and CDR2 as YSLEER. The CDR3 region has the DNA TGCGCCAGCAGCCAAGCCGGCTCCTACAATGAGCAGTTCTTC. Amino acid sequence: CASSQAGSYNEQFF.

At least ten counts were recorded for this clonotype. The V call is TRBV29-1, the J call TRBJ1-1; D perhaps matches TRBD1 (5 bases). From germline, CDR1 is SQVTM and CDR2 ANQGSEA. V shed 3 bases and J shed 2 bases, with 16 bases lying between them. The CDR3 contains 15 residues. The CDR3 DNA is TGCAGCGTTGATGGGGGAGTAGTAATCAACACTGAAGCTTTCTTT. Protein: CSVDGGVVINTEAFF.

The chain employs TRBV20-1 and TRBJ1-4; D might be TRBD1 (6 bases). This CDR3 has 13 amino acids. Germline values: CDR1 DFQATT, CDR2 SNEGSKA (reference sequence). Trimming shortened V by 5 bases and J by 3 bases, and 10 bases separated the two germline ends. CDR3 amino acids: CSAETGSNEKLFF. CDR3 nucleotide sequence: TGCAGTGCTGAGACAGGATCTAATGAAAAACTGTTTTTT.

This clonotype was observed a few times. The genes are TRBV11-3 and TRBJ2-5, with D perhaps matching TRBD2 (5 bases). The V gene lost 4 bases and the J gene lost 4 bases, with 13 bases spanning the gap. The CDR3 length is 14 residues. Germline V gene sequence: CDR1 SGHNT, CDR2 YENEEA. This chain's CDR3 is CASSSMGVGETQYF. The CDR3 DNA sequence: TGTGCCAGCAGCTCCATGGGAGTCGGAGAGACCCAGTACTTC.

V gene TRBV24-1 combines with J gene TRBJ2-5; tentative D call: TRBD2 (6 bases). Trimming removed 8 bases at V and 5 bases at J, with 23 bases between. The V gene's germline CDR1 is KGHDR and CDR2 SFDVKD. The CDR3 is 16 amino acids. The CDR3 loop is CATMPAGGSPLETQYF. The CDR3 DNA is TGTGCCACCATGCCGGCAGGAGGGAGCCCCCTCGAGACCCAGTACTTC.

The genes are TRBV28 and TRBJ1-1; TRBD1 matches 8 bases. There are 14 residues in the CDR3. Germline CDR1 and CDR2: MDHEN and SYDVKM. V shed 5 bases and J 6 bases; nucleotides not matched to a gene: 8. CDR3 amino acids: CASSEGQGFAEAFF. In DNA form, the CDR3 reads TGTGCCAGCAGTGAAGGACAGGGTTTCGCTGAAGCTTTCTTT.

The chain employs TRBV19 and TRBJ1-5, with D uncertain. This CDR3 comprises 16 residues. Trimming took off 4 bases at V and 0 bases at J, with 13 bases between the two ends. CDR1 is LNHDA and CDR2 is SQIVND in the germline V gene (reference sequence). The CDR3 loop is CASSTTHGDSNQPQHF. DNA for the CDR3: TGTGCCAGTAGTACTACCCACGGGGATAGCAATCAGCCCCAGCATTTT.

This clonotype was counted a few times. This chain joins TRBV29-1 and TRBJ2-1; no reliable D call. Trimming took off 4 bases at V and 8 bases at J, with 9 bases between the two ends. CDR3 length equals 11 residues. CDR1 is SQVTM, CDR2 ANQGSEA, per germline. The CDR3 loop is CSVAGADEQFF. Here the CDR3 DNA reads TGCAGCGTTGCCGGTGCCGATGAGCAGTTCTTC.

This clonotype was counted between two and nine times. The gene calls are TRBV27 and TRBJ2-3; 7 bases agree with TRBD2. The CDR3 is 14 residues long. Germline CDR1 MNHEY, CDR2 SMNVEV (reference sequence). The V segment lost 5 bases and the J segment 4 bases; nucleotides outside the gene matches: 6. The CDR3 region has the DNA TGTGCCAGCAGTCCCCAGCGGGACCCAGATACGCAGTATTTT. It specifies CASSPQRDPDTQYF.

Of note for this clonotype: A much larger clone differs from this one at a single base, so this may be a read error. CDR3: CARSTTGGWRAFF. The CDR3 DNA is TGTGCCAGAAGTACGACAGGGGGCTGGCGGGCTTTCTTT. The rearrangement links TRBV27 to TRBJ1-1; 10 nucleotides agree with TRBD1. Per the germline V gene, CDR1 is MNHEY and CDR2 is SMNVEV (reference sequence). The J segment lost 11 bases and the V segment lost 9 bases, leaving 12 bases of the junction unmatched. This CDR3 contains 13 residues.

This clonotype was detected ten times or more. V usage is TRBV28 and J usage is TRBJ2-1, with 9 bases that match TRBD2. CDR3 size: 15 residues. J lost 9 bases, V lost 7 bases, and 13 bases had no gene match. From germline, CDR1 is MDHEN and CDR2 SYDVKM. The CDR3 is CASIYSSGAGGEQFF. CDR3 coding DNA: TGTGCCAGCATTTACTCTTCGGGAGCGGGGGGTGAGCAGTTCTTC.

This clonotype was counted many times. The V call is TRBV7-9, the J call TRBJ1-4, with a tentative D call TRBD1 (5 bases). Deletions cut 1 base from V and 8 bases from J, with 20 bases between. The germline V gene has CDR1 SEHNR and CDR2 FQNEAQ (reference sequence). The CDR3 covers 17 residues. The CDR3 DNA sequence: TGTGCCAGCAGCTTAGGGTTCTCGGCAGGGTTATTGGAAAAACTGTTTTTT. Its protein product is CASSLGFSAGLLEKLFF.

The genes are TRBV20-1 and TRBJ2-2; no clear D gene. The CDR3 contains 14 residues. Germline loops: CDR1 DFQATT, CDR2 SNEGSKA (reference sequence). V was pared by 3 bases and J by 1 base, with 9 bases between. CDR3 sequence (DNA): TGCAGTGCTAGGGGGTGGGAGAACACCGGGGAGCTGTTTTTT. Its translation: CSARGWENTGELFF.

This chain joins TRBV10-3 and TRBJ2-1; 9 nucleotides agree with TRBD2. The CDR3 extends over 14 amino acids. Germline V lookup: CDR1 ENHRY, CDR2 SYGVKD. With 8 bases clipped from V and 6 bases from J, the junction kept 8 bases outside the gene matches. The CDR3 region is CAIGASGELNEQFF. The DNA for the CDR3 is TGTGCCATCGGAGCTAGCGGGGAACTCAATGAGCAGTTCTTC.

This clonotype showed up just a few times. The chain recombines TRBV6-1 with TRBJ2-3; D is unresolved. There are 12 residues in the CDR3. Germline V CDR1 and CDR2: MNHNS, SASEGT. V shed 6 bases and J shed 2 bases, with 6 bases lying between them. The CDR3 region has the DNA TGTGCCAGCAGGGGCCTCACAGATACGCAGTATTTT. Protein: CASRGLTDTQYF.

This rearrangement joins TRBV20-1 to TRBJ1-5, with D perhaps matching TRBD1 (5 bases). The germline V gene encodes CDR1 DFQATT and CDR2 SNEGSKA (reference sequence). With 2 bases removed from V and 5 bases from J, the gap between germline ends came to 16 bases. This CDR3 comprises 15 residues. The CDR3 DNA reads TGCAGTGCTAGAATACCAACACGGGGGGATCAGCCCCAGCATTTT. It yields the protein CSARIPTRGDQPQHF.

This clonotype was seen at least ten times. The chain links TRBV10-3 to TRBJ2-1; D tentatively reads TRBD1 or TRBD2 (5 bases each). V gave up 7 bases and J gave up 5 bases, with 12 bases separating them. The CDR3 runs 13 residues. Germline V lookup: CDR1 ENHRY, CDR2 SYGVKD. CDR3 nucleotide sequence: TGTGCCATCAATTCCCGGGGCCACAATGAGCAGTTCTTC. Amino acids: CAINSRGHNEQFF.

Many counts were recorded for this clonotype. The V and J genes are TRBV18 and TRBJ1-1; D is unclear. This CDR3 contains 13 residues. V was cut by 6 bases and J by 1 base, with 9 bases left in between. Germline CDR1 KGHSH, CDR2 LQKENI. CDR3 coding DNA: TGTGCCAGCTCCCCGATGCAGAACACTGAAGCTTTCTTT. Protein product: CASSPMQNTEAFF.

The V and J genes are TRBV20-1 and TRBJ2-5; D not resolved. V lost 0 bases to trimming and J lost 7 bases, with 6 bases between them. CDR1 and CDR2 (germline): DFQATT, SNEGSKA (reference sequence). This CDR3 comprises 11 residues. The CDR3 spells CSARDHPTQYF. CDR3 in DNA: TGCAGTGCTAGAGATCATCCGACCCAGTACTTC.

This clonotype was found a few times. J is TRBJ1-2 and V is TRBV2; TRBD1 aligns across 7 bases. Trimming cost V 1 base and J 8 bases; bases outside gene matches: 13. The CDR3 sequence is 16 residues long. Germline V lookup: CDR1 SNHLY, CDR2 FYNNEI. The CDR3 DNA sequence: TGTGCCAGCAGTGAAGACGACAGGGTTGTAGAAGAGGGCTACACCTTC. Translated, it gives CASSEDDRVVEEGYTF.